The rows below give T cell receptor beta chains drawn from one sample of a study of OX40 agonist ivuxolimab in advanced cancers. Libraries were prepared by immunoSEQ multiplex PCR; TCRdb keeps only in-frame clonotypes and omits some of them. The sample has over 25,000 clones, 82% seen once; the top ten hold roughly a fifth. Sequenced material: CD4+ or CD8+ T cells sorted from blood, taken in a trial of the OX40 agonist ivuxolimab. These receptors originate from an adult with an advanced solid tumor such as melanoma, head and neck, liver or kidney cancer. The CDR3 runs from the conserved cysteine through the conserved F or W. D genes are given only for firm matches. The size of a clone is reported for some rows only, either as once, few or many, or as a class for expanded clones.

TRBD2 TRBJ2-7 TRBV9 once TGTGCCAGCAGCGTAGCGGGAGGATTTAACGAGCAGTACTTC CASSVAGGFNEQYF
. TRBJ2-3 TRBV9 . TGTGCCAGCAGCGCCCGGGACTCATTCACAGATACGCAGTATTTT CASSARDSFTDTQYF
. TRBJ1-2 TRBV7-8 once TGTGCCAGCAGCGAGGAAACTATTAGATTGGGCGGCTACACCTTC CASSEETIRLGGYTF
. TRBJ1-4 TRBV7-9 . TGTGCCAGCAGCTTAGGCAATCTAATTGAAAAACTGTTTTTT CASSLGNLIEKLFF
. TRBJ1-2 TRBV29-1 . TGCAGCGTTGAAGATCAAAGGTATGGCTACACCTTC CSVEDQRYGYTF
TRBD1 TRBJ2-7 TRBV5-1 . TGCGCCAGCAGCCCAATGGACAGGAGTATCGACGAGCAGTACTTC CASSPMDRSIDEQYF
TRBD2 TRBJ2-7 TRBV6-1 few TGTGCCAGCAGTGAAGAGGGGACTAGAATCGAGCAGTACTTC CASSEEGTRIEQYF
TRBD2 TRBJ2-1 TRBV11-2 few TGTGCCAGCAGGACATTTCTAGCGGAGGCCTACAATGAGCAGTTCTTC CASRTFLAEAYNEQFF
. TRBJ2-7 TRBV5-1 . TGCGCCAGCAGCTTGATAGGGACCTCCTACGAGCAGTACTTC CASSLIGTSYEQYF
. TRBJ1-1 TRBV11-2 . TGTGCCAGCAGCTTAGGATTTCGGGGTTCAGGCACTGAAGCTTTCTTT CASSLGFRGSGTEAFF
. TRBJ2-6 TRBV2 . TGTGCCAGCAGTAAACAGGGTGCTGGGGCCAACGTCCTGACTTTC CASSKQGAGANVLTF
TRBD2 TRBJ2-1 TRBV9 . TGTGCCAGCAGCGTAGAGGGACTAGCGGGGGGCAATGAGCAGTTCTTC CASSVEGLAGGNEQFF
. TRBJ2-1 TRBV28 . TGTGCCAGCAGTTTCGACAGCAATGAGCAGTTCTTC CASSFDSNEQFF
TRBD1 TRBJ2-1 TRBV9 few TGTGCCAGCAGCGTAGGGGGGACAGGGGGATACAATGAGCAGTTCTTC CASSVGGTGGYNEQFF
TRBD1 TRBJ1-4 TRBV18 . TGTGCCAGCTCACAAATAAGACAGGGGCCCCTCTACGAACTGTTTTTT CASSQIRQGPLYELFF
. TRBJ2-3 TRBV27 . TGTGCCAGCAGTTTAGACACTCCGAGGGCAGATACGCAGTATTTT CASSLDTPRADTQYF
. TRBJ1-2 TRBV10-3 . TGTGCCATCAGTGCTGGGTTTACTAACTATGGCTACACCTTC CAISAGFTNYGYTF
. TRBJ1-2 TRBV12-5 . TGTGCTAGTGGTTTGGCCTCCGGGACGGGGAGGGGCTACACCTTC CASGLASGTGRGYTF
TRBD1 TRBJ1-4 TRBV28 few TGTGCCAGCAGTCGCGACAGGGTGGGTGAAAAACTGTTTTTT CASSRDRVGEKLFF
. TRBJ2-2 TRBV9 . TGTGCCAGCAGCGTTGGAGGGAGTAGGACCGGGGAGCTGTTTTTT CASSVGGSRTGELFF
. TRBJ1-2 TRBV15 once TGTGCCACCAGCAGAGACAGCGGGGCGACAGCGATCCTTGACTATGGCTACACCTTC CATSRDSGATAILDYGYTF
. TRBJ2-1 TRBV19 . TGTGCCAGTAGTCTCAGCTCCTACAATGAGCAGTTCTTC CASSLSSYNEQFF
. TRBJ2-1 TRBV28 . TGTGCCAGCAGTTCCCGGGCAGCTGACGAGCAGTTCTTC CASSSRAADEQFF
TRBD2 TRBJ2-7 TRBV5-1 . TGCGCCAGCAGCTTGGCTAGCGGGGGTTTTTACGAGCAGTACTTC CASSLASGGFYEQYF
. TRBJ1-5 TRBV4-2 . TGTGCCAGCAGCCAAGATCGGGAGACAGGAGGGCAGCCCCAGCATTTT CASSQDRETGGQPQHF
. TRBJ2-2 TRBV5-1 . TGCGCCAGCAGCTCCCCGGCTGGACGGGTGAACACCGGGGAGCTGTTTTTT CASSSPAGRVNTGELFF
. TRBJ2-1 TRBV18 . TGTGCCAGCTCACCACTAGTTTTCAATGAGCAGTTCTTC CASSPLVFNEQFF
. TRBJ2-6 TRBV2 medium-sized TGTGCCAGCAGTGGTGGGGCCAACGTCCTGACTTTC CASSGGANVLTF
TRBD1 TRBJ2-7 TRBV7-9 . TGTGCCAGCAGCTCGACAGGGTACGAGCAGTACTTC CASSSTGYEQYF
. TRBJ2-7 TRBV4-2 . TGTGCCAGCAGCCTCGCGGTGCGAATCGACGAGCAGTACTTC CASSLAVRIDEQYF
. TRBJ2-1 TRBV5-8 . TGTGCCAGCAGCTCGGCCTTTTTTCGGGGCCCCCCCTACAATGAGCAGTTCTTC CASSSAFFRGPPYNEQFF
TRBD1 TRBJ2-3 TRBV27 . TGTGCCAGCAGCCAACAGGGGTCGGCGGCAGATACGCAGTATTTT CASSQQGSAADTQYF
TRBD1 TRBJ1-2 TRBV15 . TGTGCCACACGGACAGGGGCTAACTATGGCTACACCTTC CATRTGANYGYTF
TRBD2 TRBJ2-1 TRBV7-9 . TGTGCCAGCAGCAAAGGGCGGGAGGGCTACAATGAGCAGTTCTTC CASSKGREGYNEQFF
TRBD1 TRBJ2-3 TRBV29-1 . TGCAGCGTTTGGACAGGGATGGATACGCAGTATTTT CSVWTGMDTQYF
TRBD2 TRBJ2-1 TRBV27 . TGTGCCAGCAGTTCGATTTCTAGCGGGAGAATCAAGTTCTTC CASSSISSGRIKFF
. TRBJ2-5 TRBV28 . TGTGCCAGCAGTTTTATAGAGACCCAGTACTTC CASSFIETQYF
TRBD2 TRBJ2-1 TRBV27 . TGTGCCAGCAGTTTAGGACTAGCGGGGAATGAGCAGTTCTTC CASSLGLAGNEQFF
. TRBJ2-3 TRBV6-4 medium-sized TGTGCCAGCAAGGCTAGTGAGGGGGATACGCAGTATTTT CASKASEGDTQYF
. TRBJ2-1 TRBV7-2 . TGTGCCAGCAGCCCTACGTCCTATTACAATGAGCAGTTCTTC CASSPTSYYNEQFF
. TRBJ1-3 TRBV9 once TGTGCCAGCAGCGTAGGTGGGGGTTCTGGAAACACCATATATTTT CASSVGGGSGNTIYF
. TRBJ2-6 TRBV27 once TGTGCCAGCAGTTTATATGGGGCTGACAACGTCCTGACTTTC CASSLYGADNVLTF
. TRBJ2-1 TRBV29-1 . TGCAGCGTTCCCCCTAGCTTGTGCTACAATGAGCAGTTCTTC CSVPPSLCYNEQFF
. TRBJ2-5 TRBV2 . TGTGCCAGCAGTGAAGGGCTGGGGCTGGAAGAGCAGTACTTC CASSEGLGLEEQYF
. TRBJ2-7 TRBV7-9 . TGTGCCAGCAGCTTAAGTGGGACCTCCTACGAGCAGTACTTC CASSLSGTSYEQYF
. TRBJ1-1 TRBV28 . TGTGCCAGCAGTTTATTTGGGGGGCGCGGACGGGGTACTGAAGCTTTCTTT CASSLFGGRGRGTEAFF
. TRBJ2-7 TRBV28 once TGTGCCAGCAGTTTACAGGGGCTATCCACCTCCTACGAGCAGTACTTC CASSLQGLSTSYEQYF
TRBD1 TRBJ2-3 TRBV4-1 . TGCGCCAGCAGCCAAGAGGACAGGGGACCAGATACGCAGTATTTT CASSQEDRGPDTQYF
. TRBJ1-3 TRBV7-9 . TGTGCCAGCAGCTTACAGGGCTCTGGAAACACCATATATTTT CASSLQGSGNTIYF
. TRBJ2-1 TRBV9 . TGTGCCAGCAGCGGCTCCGGGACTGCCTACAATGAGCAGTTCTTC CASSGSGTAYNEQFF